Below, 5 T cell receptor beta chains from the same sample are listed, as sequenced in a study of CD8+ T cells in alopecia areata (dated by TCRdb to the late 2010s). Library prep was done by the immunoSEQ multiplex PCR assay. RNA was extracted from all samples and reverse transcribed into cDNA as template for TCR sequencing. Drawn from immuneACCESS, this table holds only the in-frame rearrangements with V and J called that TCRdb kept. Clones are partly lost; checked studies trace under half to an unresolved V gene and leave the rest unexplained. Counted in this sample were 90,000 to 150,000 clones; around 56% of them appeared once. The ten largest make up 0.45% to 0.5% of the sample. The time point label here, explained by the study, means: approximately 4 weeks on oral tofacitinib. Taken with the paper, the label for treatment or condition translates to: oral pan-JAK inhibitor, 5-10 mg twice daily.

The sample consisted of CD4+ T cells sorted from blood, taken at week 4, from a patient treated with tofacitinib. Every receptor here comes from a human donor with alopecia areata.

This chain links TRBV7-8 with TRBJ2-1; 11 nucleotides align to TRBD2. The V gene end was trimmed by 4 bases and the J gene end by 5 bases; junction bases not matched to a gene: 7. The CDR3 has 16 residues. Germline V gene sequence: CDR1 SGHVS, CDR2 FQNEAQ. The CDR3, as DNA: TGTGCCAGCAGCTCCTTTAGCGGGGGGGCAAACAATGAGCAGTTCTTC. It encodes CASSSFSGGANNEQFF.

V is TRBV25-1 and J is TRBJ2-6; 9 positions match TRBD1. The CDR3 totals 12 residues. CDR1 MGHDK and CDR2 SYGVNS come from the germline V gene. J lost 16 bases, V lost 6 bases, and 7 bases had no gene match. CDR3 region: CASRGGTGLLTF. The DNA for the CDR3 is TGTGCCAGCAGGGGCGGGACAGGGCTACTGACTTTC.

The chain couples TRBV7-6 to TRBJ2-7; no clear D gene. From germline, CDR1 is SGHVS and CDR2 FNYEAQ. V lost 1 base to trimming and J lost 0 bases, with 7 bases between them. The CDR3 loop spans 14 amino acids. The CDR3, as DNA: TGTGCCAGCAGCTTAGTCCGCAGCTCCTACGAGCAGTACTTC. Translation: CASSLVRSSYEQYF.

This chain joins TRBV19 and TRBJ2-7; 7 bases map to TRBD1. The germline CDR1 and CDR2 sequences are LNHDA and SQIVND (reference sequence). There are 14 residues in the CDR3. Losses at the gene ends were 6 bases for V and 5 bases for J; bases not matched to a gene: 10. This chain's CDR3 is CASSRQGSFHEQYF. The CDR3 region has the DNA TGTGCCAGTAGCAGACAGGGAAGTTTCCACGAGCAGTACTTC.

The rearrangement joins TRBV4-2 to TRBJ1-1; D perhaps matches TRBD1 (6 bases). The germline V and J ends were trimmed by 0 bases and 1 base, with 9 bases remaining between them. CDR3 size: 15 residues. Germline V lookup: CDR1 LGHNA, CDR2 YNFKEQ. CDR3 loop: CASSQETGQNTEAFF. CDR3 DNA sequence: TGTGCCAGCAGCCAAGAAACAGGGCAGAACACTGAAGCTTTCTTT.